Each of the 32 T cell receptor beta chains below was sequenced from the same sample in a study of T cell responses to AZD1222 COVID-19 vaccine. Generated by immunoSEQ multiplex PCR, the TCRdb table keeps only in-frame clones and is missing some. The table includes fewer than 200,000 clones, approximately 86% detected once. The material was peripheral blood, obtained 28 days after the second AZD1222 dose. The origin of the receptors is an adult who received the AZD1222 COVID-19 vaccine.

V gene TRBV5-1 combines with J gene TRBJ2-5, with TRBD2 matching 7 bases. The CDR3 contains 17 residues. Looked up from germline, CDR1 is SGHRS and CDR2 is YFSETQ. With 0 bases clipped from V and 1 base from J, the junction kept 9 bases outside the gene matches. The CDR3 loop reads CASSLAAAGELQETQYF. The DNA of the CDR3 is TGCGCCAGCAGCTTGGCCGCCGCGGGGGAACTCCAAGAGACCCAGTACTTC.

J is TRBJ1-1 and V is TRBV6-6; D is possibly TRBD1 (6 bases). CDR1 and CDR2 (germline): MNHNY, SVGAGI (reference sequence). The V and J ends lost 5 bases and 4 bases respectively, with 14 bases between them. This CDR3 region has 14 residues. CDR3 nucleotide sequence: TGTGCCAGCAGTCCGGGGGGGGCGGGCACTGAAGCTTTCTTT. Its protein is CASSPGGAGTEAFF.

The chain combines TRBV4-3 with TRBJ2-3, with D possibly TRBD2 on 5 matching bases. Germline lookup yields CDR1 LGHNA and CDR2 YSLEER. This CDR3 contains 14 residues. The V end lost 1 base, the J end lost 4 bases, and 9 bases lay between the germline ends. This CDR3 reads CASSQGSVADTQYF. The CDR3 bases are TGCGCCAGCAGCCAAGGTAGCGTCGCAGATACGCAGTATTTT.

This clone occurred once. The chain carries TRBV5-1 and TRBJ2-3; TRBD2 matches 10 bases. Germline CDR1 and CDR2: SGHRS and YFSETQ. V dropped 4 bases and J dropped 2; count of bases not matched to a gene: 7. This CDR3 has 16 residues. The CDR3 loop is CASSKRTSGNTDTQYF. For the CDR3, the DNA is TGCGCCAGCAGCAAACGGACTAGCGGTAACACAGATACGCAGTATTTT.

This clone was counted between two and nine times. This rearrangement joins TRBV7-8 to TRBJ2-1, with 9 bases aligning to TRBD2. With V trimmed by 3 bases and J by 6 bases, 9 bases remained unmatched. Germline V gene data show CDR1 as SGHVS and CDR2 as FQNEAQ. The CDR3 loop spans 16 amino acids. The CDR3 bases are TGTGCCAGCAGCTTCTGGAGCGGGGGGACGGGCAATGAGCAGTTCTTC. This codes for CASSFWSGGTGNEQFF. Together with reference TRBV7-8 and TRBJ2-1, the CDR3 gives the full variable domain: GAGVSQSPRYKVAKRGQDVALRCDPISGHVSLFWYQQALGQGPEFLTYFQNEAQLDKSGLPSDRFFAERPEGSVSTLKIQRTQQEDSAVYLCASSFWSGGTGNEQFFGPGTRLTVL.

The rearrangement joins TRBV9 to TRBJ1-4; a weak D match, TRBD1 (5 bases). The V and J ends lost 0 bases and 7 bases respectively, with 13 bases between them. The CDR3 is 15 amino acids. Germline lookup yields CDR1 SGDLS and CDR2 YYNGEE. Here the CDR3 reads CASSVDGALSEKLFF. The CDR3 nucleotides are TGTGCCAGCAGCGTAGACGGGGCGTTAAGTGAAAAACTGTTTTTT.

This chain's CDR3 is CASSIDQDRDYGYTF. The CDR3 region has the DNA TGTGCCAGTAGTATAGATCAAGACAGGGACTATGGCTACACCTTC. V is TRBV19 and J is TRBJ1-2, with 7 nucleotides matching TRBD1. The junction had 4 bases not matched to a gene; V was cut back by 0 bases and J by 3 bases. The germline CDR1 and CDR2 sequences are LNHDA and SQIVND (reference sequence). The CDR3 runs to 15 residues.

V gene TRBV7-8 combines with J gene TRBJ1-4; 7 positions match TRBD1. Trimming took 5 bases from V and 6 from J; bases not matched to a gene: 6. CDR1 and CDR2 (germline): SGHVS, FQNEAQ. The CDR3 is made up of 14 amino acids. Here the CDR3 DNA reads TGTGCCAGCAGCGGTAGACAGGGTTATGAAAAACTGTTTTTT. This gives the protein CASSGRQGYEKLFF.

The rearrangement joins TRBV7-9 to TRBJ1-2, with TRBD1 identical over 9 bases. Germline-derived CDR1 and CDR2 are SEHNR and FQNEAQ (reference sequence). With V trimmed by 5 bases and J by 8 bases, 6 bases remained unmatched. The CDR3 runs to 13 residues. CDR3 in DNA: TGTGCCAGCAGCCCGCGGGACAGGGAGGGCTACACCTTC. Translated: CASSPRDREGYTF.

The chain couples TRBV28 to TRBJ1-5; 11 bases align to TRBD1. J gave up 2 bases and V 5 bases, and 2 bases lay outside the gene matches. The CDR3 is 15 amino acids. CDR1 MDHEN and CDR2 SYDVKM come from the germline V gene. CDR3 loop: CASSGQGAGNQPQHF. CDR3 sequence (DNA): TGTGCCAGCAGTGGACAGGGGGCGGGCAATCAGCCCCAGCATTTT.

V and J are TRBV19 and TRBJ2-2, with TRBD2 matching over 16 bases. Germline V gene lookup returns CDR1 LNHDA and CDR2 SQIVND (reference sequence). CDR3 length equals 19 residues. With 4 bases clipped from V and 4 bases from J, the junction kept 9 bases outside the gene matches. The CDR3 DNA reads TGTGCCAGTAGTAACATGGGACTAGCGGGGGGGCCGGGCACCGGGGAGCTGTTTTTT. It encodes CASSNMGLAGGPGTGELFF.

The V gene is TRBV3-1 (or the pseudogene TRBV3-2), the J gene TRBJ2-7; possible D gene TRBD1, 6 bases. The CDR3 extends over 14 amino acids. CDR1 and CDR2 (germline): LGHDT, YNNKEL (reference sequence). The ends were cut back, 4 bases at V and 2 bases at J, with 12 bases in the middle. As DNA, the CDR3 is TGTGCCAGCAGCCCCCGGACAGTTACCTACGAGCAGTACTTC. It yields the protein CASSPRTVTYEQYF.

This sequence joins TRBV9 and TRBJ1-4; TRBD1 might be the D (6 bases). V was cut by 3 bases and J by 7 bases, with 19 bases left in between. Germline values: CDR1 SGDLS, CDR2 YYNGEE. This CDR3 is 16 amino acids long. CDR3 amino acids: CASSDPSGGEGEKLFF. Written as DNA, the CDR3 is TGTGCCAGCAGCGATCCTTCGGGGGGCGAAGGTGAAAAACTGTTTTTT. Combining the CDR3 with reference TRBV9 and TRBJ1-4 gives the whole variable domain DSGVTQTPKHLITATGQRVTLRCSPRSGDLSVYWYQQSLDQGLQFLIQYYNGEERAKGNILERFSAQQFPDLHSELNLSSLELGDSALYFCASSDPSGGEGEKLFFGSGTQLSVL.

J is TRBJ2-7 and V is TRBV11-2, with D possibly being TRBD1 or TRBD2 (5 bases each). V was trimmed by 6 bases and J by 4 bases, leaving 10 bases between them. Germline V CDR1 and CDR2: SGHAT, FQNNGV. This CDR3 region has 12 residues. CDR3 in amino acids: CASSAGAYEQYF. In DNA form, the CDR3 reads TGTGCCAGCAGTGCCGGGGCATACGAGCAGTACTTC.

This CDR3 is CASNPTGLSTGELFF. The CDR3 nucleotides are TGTGCCAGCAACCCCACAGGGTTGAGTACCGGGGAGCTGTTTTTT. This chain connects TRBV28 to TRBJ2-2; D may be TRBD1 (6 bases). The CDR3 totals 15 residues. Germline CDR1 and CDR2: MDHEN and SYDVKM. Trimming left V 7 bases short and J 5 bases short, with 17 bases between.

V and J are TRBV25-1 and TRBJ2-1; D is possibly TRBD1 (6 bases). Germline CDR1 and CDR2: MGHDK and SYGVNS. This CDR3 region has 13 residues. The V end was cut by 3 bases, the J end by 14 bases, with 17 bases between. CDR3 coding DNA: TGTGCCAGCAGTGACTACAGGGACCCCCGGGAGTTCTTC. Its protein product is CASSDYRDPREFF.

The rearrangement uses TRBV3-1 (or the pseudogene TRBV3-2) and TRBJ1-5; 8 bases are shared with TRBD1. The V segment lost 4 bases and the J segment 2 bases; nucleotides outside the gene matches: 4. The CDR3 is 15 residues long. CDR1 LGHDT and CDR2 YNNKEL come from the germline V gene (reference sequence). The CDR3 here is CASSPDRGGNQPQHF. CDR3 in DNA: TGTGCCAGCAGCCCAGACAGGGGCGGCAATCAGCCCCAGCATTTT.

Here the CDR3 DNA reads TGTGCCAGTAGGGCGAACGGGGGTTCTGGCTACACCTTC. Its protein is CASRANGGSGYTF. The rearrangement links TRBV19 to TRBJ1-2; the D gene is possibly TRBD1 (5 bases). Trimming removed 6 bases from V and 7 bases from J, with 15 bases in between. The germline gives CDR1 LNHDA, CDR2 SQIVND (reference sequence). The CDR3 has 13 residues.

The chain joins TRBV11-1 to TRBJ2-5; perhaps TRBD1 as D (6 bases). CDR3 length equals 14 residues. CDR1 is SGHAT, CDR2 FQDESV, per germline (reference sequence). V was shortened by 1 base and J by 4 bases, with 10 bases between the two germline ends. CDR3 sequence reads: CASSLVPRGETQYF. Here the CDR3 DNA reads TGTGCCAGCAGCTTAGTTCCCAGGGGAGAGACCCAGTACTTC.

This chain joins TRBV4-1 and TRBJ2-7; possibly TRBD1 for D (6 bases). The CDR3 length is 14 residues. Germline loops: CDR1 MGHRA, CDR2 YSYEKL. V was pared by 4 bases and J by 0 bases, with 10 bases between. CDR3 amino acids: CASSLGGHSYEQYF. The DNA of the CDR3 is TGCGCCAGCAGCCTTGGGGGACACTCCTACGAGCAGTACTTC.

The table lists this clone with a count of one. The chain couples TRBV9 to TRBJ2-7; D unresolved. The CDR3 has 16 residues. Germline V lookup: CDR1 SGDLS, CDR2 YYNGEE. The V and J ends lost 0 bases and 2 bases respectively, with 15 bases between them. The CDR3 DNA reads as TGTGCCAGCAGCGTAGGGGCCGCAGGAGCTACCTACGAGCAGTACTTC. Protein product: CASSVGAAGATYEQYF.

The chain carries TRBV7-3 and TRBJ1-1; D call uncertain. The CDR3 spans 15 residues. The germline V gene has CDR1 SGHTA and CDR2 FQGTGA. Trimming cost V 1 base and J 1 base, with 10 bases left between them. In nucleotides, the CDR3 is TGTGCCAGCAGCTTAAATCCGGGCTCGAACACTGAAGCTTTCTTT. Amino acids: CASSLNPGSNTEAFF.

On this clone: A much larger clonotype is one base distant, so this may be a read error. The CDR3 sequence is CASSPYNEQFF. CDR3 bases: TGTGCCAGCAGTCCCTACAATGAGCAGTTCTTC. This rearrangement joins TRBV7-9 to TRBJ2-1; D call uncertain. The length of the CDR3 is 11 residues. The ends were cut back, 6 bases at V and 2 bases at J, with 2 bases in the middle. The V gene's germline CDR1 is SEHNR and CDR2 FQNEAQ (reference sequence).

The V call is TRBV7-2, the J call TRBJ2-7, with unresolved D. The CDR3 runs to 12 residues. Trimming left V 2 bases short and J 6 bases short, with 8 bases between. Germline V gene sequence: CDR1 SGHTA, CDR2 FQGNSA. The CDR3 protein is CASSLNLGEQYF. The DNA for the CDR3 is TGTGCCAGCAGCTTAAACCTAGGCGAGCAGTACTTC.

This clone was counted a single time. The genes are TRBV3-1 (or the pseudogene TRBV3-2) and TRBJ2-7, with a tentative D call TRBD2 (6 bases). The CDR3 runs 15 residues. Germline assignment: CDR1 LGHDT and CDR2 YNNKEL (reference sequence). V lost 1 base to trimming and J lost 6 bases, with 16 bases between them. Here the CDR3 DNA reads TGTGCCAGCAGCCAAGGGAGGGTTAGGCAAGGCGAGCAGTACTTC. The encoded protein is CASSQGRVRQGEQYF.

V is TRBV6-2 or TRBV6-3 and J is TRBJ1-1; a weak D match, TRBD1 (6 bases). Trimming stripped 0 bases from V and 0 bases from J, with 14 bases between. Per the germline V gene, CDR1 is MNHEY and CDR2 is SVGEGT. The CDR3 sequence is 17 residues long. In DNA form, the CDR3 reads TGTGCCAGCAGTTACTCGATGACAGGCCTTATGAACACTGAAGCTTTCTTT. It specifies CASSYSMTGLMNTEAFF.

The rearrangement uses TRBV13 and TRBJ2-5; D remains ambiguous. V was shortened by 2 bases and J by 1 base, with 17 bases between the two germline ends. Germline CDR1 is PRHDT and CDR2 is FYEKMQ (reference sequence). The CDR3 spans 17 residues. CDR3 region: CASSLLKGRQVQETQYF. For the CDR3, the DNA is TGTGCCAGCAGCTTACTGAAGGGAAGGCAGGTCCAAGAGACCCAGTACTTC. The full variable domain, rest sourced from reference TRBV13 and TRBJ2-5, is AAGVIQSPRHLIKEKRETATLKCYPIPRHDTVYWYQQGPGQDPQFLISFYEKMQSDKGSIPDRFSAQQFSDYHSELNMSSLELGDSALYFCASSLLKGRQVQETQYFGPGTRLLVL.

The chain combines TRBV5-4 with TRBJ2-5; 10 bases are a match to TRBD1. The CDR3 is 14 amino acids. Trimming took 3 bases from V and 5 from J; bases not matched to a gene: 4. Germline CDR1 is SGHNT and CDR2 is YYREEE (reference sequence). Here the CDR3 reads CASSSGQGIETQYF. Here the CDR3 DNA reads TGTGCCAGCAGCTCGGGACAGGGGATCGAGACCCAGTACTTC. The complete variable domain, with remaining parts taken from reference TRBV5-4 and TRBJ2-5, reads ETGVTQSPTHLIKTRGQQVTLRCSSQSGHNTVSWYQQALGQGPQFIFQYYREEENGRGNFPPRFSGLQFPNYSSELNVNALELDDSALYLCASSSGQGIETQYFGPGTRLLVL.

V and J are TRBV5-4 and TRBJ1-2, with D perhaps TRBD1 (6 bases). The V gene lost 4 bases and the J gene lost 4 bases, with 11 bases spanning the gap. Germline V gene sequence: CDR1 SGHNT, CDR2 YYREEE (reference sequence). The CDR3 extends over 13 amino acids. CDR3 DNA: TGTGCCAGCAGCCAAACAGGGAGCTATGGCTACACCTTC. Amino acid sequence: CASSQTGSYGYTF.

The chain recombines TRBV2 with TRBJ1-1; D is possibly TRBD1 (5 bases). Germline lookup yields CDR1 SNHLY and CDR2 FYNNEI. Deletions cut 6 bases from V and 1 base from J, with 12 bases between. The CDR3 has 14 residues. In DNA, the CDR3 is TGTGCCAGCAGGGAGGGACCGAGGAACACTGAAGCTTTCTTT. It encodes CASREGPRNTEAFF. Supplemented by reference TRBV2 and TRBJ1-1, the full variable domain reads EPEVTQTPSHQVTQMGQEVILRCVPISNHLYFYWYRQILGQKVEFLVSFYNNEISEKSEIFDDQFSVERPDGSNFTLKIRSTKLEDSAMYFCASREGPRNTEAFFGQGTRLTVV.

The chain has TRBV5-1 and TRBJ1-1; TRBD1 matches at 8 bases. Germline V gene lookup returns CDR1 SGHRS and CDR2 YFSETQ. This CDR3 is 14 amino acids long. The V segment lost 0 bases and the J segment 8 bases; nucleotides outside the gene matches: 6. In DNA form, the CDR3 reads TGCGCCAGCAGCTTGGCCGGTTGGGACAGGGAAGCTTTCTTT. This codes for CASSLAGWDREAFF.

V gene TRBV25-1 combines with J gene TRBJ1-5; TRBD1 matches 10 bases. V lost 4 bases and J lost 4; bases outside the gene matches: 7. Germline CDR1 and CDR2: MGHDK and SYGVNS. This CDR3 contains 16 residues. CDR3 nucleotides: TGTGCCAGCAGTGCCCCCGGGACAGGGGCAAATCAGCCCCAGCATTTT. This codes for CASSAPGTGANQPQHF.